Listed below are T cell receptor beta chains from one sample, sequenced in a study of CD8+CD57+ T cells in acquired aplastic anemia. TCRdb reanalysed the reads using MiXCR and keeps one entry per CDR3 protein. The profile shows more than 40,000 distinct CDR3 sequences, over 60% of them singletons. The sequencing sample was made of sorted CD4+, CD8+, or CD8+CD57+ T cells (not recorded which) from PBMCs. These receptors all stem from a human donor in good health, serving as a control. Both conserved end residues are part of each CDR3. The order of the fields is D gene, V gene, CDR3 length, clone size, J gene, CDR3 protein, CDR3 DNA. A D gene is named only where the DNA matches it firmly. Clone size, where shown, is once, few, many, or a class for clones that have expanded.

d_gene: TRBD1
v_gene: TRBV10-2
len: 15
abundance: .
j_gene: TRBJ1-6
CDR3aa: CASSRTGGEESPLHF
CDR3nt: TGCGCCAGCAGCCGGACAGGGGGCGAGGAGTCACCCCTCCACTTT

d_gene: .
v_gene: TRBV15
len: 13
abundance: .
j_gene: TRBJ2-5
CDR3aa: CATRGPPEETQYF
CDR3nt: TGTGCCACCAGGGGACCTCCAGAGGAGACCCAGTACTTC

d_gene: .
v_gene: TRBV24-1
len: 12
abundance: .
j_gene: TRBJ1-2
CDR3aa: CATSAYGYGYTF
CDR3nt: TGTGCCACCAGTGCGTACGGCTATGGCTACACCTTC

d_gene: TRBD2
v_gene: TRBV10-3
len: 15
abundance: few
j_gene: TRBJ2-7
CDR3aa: CAIRALAGGFNEQYF
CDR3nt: TGTGCCATCAGGGCACTAGCGGGAGGTTTCAACGAGCAGTACTTC

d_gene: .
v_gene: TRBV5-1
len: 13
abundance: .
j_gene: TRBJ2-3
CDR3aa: CASSRRSTDTQYF
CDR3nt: TGCGCCAGCAGTCGTCGGTCCACAGATACGCAGTATTTT

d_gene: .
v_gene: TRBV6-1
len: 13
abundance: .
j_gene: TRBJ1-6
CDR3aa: CATTDIDNSPLHF
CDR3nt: TGTGCCACCACTGACATCGATAATTCACCCCTCCACTTT

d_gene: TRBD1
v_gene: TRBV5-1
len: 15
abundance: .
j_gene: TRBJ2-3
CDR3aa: CASSTGQVGTDTQYF
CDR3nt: TGCGCCAGCAGCACGGGACAGGTTGGGACAGATACGCAGTATTTT

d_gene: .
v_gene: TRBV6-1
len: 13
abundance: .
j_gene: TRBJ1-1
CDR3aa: CASKDHMNTEAFF
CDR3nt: TGTGCCAGCAAAGACCATATGAACACTGAAGCTTTCTTT

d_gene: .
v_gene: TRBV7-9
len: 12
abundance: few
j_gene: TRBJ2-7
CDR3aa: CASSGMPYEQYF
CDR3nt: TGTGCCAGCAGCGGGATGCCCTACGAGCAGTACTTC

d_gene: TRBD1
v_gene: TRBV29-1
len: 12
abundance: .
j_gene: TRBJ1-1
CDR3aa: CSAGQVNTEAFF
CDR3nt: TGCAGCGCCGGACAGGTGAACACTGAAGCTTTCTTT